This is a list of T cell receptor beta chains from one sample in a study of T-cell reconstitution after alpha-beta-depleted transplantation in children. TCRdb processed the PCR reads anew with MiXCR; each CDR3 protein has one entry. The repertoire holds about 980,000 distinct CDR3 sequences, around 30% seen once, with over 25% in the top ten. The sequencing here drew on PBMCs, mostly from graft donor cells, taken 360 days after TCRalphabeta/CD19-depleted stem cell transplant. These TCRs come from a boy under two years old who had a stem cell transplant for SCID, so the T cells may come from the graft donor. The CDR3 runs from the conserved cysteine through the conserved F or W. A D gene is named only where the DNA matches it firmly. Expanded clones get a size class; other rows say once, few or many, or leave the size out.

j_call	clone_size	cdr3_length	v_call	d_call	cdr3_nt	cdr3_aa
TRBJ1-1	once	12	TRBV2	TRBD1	TGTGCCAGCAGAATCGACAGGGGGAAAGCTTTCTTT	CASRIDRGKAFF
TRBJ2-7	few	14	TRBV7-8	TRBD2	TGTGCCAGCAGCCTAGCGGGGACAGCCTACGAGCAGTACTTC	CASSLAGTAYEQYF
TRBJ2-2	few	13	TRBV6-1	NA	TGTGCCAGCAGCTCCCCACCCACCGGGGAGCTGTTTTTT	CASSSPPTGELFF
TRBJ1-1	NA	15	TRBV4-3	NA	TGCGCCAGCAGCCACCTAGGGCCCCAGAACACTGAAGCTTTCTTT	CASSHLGPQNTEAFF
TRBJ1-2	NA	10	TRBV12-3/TRBV12-4	NA	TGTGCCAGCAGTTTGAAGGGCTACACCTTC	CASSLKGYTF
TRBJ2-3	few	15	TRBV5-6	TRBD1	TGTGCCAGCAGCTACGTAGACAGGGGCACAGATACGCAGTATTTT	CASSYVDRGTDTQYF
TRBJ1-1	NA	12	TRBV7-9	NA	TGTGCCAGCAGCTTAGGGGCACCCGAAGCTTTCTTT	CASSLGAPEAFF
TRBJ2-4	few	15	TRBV20-1	NA	TGCAGTGCTCGAAGGGTCAGCGATGCCAAAAACATTCAGTACTTC	CSARRVSDAKNIQYF
TRBJ2-5	few	15	TRBV20-1	NA	TGCAGTGCTAGAGATCCGGCAGGGGCCCAAGAGACCCAGTACTTC	CSARDPAGAQETQYF
TRBJ2-3	many	13	TRBV10-3	NA	TGTGCTATCGGGCTCCTGGAGACAGATACGCAGTATTTT	CAIGLLETDTQYF
TRBJ2-5	NA	14	TRBV20-1	NA	TGCAGTGCTAGCTATAGGCTAGTCGGAGAGACCCAGTACTTC	CSASYRLVGETQYF
TRBJ2-7	few	12	TRBV12-3/TRBV12-4	NA	TGTGCCAGCAGCCTGCGGGTCTACGAGCAGTACTTC	CASSLRVYEQYF
TRBJ1-2	NA	17	TRBV5-1	NA	TGCGCCAGCAGCTTGCAAGGAGGCGGCAGAGCTAACTATGGCTACACCTTC	CASSLQGGGRANYGYTF
TRBJ2-2	NA	17	TRBV15	TRBD1	TGTGCCACCAGCCGTCCGGGACAGGGAGTTAGCGGCGGGGAGCTGTTTTTT	CATSRPGQGVSGGELFF
TRBJ1-2	NA	15	TRBV5-1	TRBD1	TGCGCCAGCAGCCCGGGACAGGGATTGCCGTTGGGCTACACCTTC	CASSPGQGLPLGYTF
TRBJ2-3	few	15	TRBV24-1	NA	TGTGCCACCAGTGACCTACCGGGTCTCACAGATACGCAGTATTTT	CATSDLPGLTDTQYF
TRBJ1-3	few	15	TRBV3-1	NA	TGTGCCAGCAGCCAAAGAGGGGGTGCTGGAAACACCATATATTTT	CASSQRGGAGNTIYF
TRBJ1-2	once	16	TRBV5-5	TRBD1	TGTGCCAGCAGCTTGTCAGCGGACAGGGTTAACTATGGCTACACCTTC	CASSLSADRVNYGYTF
TRBJ2-5	few	16	TRBV7-2	NA	TGTGCCAGCAGCTCGGTGGCCAGCTTGATATTAGCTCGCCAGTACTTC	CASSSVASLILARQYF
TRBJ2-5	many	14	TRBV7-7	NA	TGTGCCAGCAGCTTATCCGGGTCCCAAGAGACCCAGTACTTC	CASSLSGSQETQYF
TRBJ2-3	few	15	TRBV5-1	NA	TGCGCCAGCAGCTTGTCAGGGTTTAGCACAGATACGCAGTATTTT	CASSLSGFSTDTQYF
TRBJ2-5	once	18	TRBV12-3/TRBV12-4	NA	TGTGCCAGCAGTTTAATCCTAATGGGCCAACGGGGAAAAGGGGCCCAGTACTTC	CASSLILMGQRGKGAQYF
TRBJ2-5	NA	15	TRBV12-3/TRBV12-4	TRBD1	TGTGCCAGCAGGACCGACAGGGGTCGGGCGGAGACCCAGTACTTC	CASRTDRGRAETQYF
TRBJ2-3	NA	14	TRBV20-1	NA	TGCAGTGCCAGGGACAAGAGGATCCCAGATACGCAGTATTTT	CSARDKRIPDTQYF
TRBJ2-7	NA	13	TRBV7-9	NA	TGTGCCAGCAGCAAAGCGGAGGTCTACGAGCAGTACTTC	CASSKAEVYEQYF
TRBJ2-7	NA	14	TRBV29-1	TRBD1	TGCAGCGTTGAAATGGGACAGGGTAGTAGCGAGCAGTACTTC	CSVEMGQGSSEQYF
TRBJ1-2	few	15	TRBV20-1	NA	TGCAGTGCTAGAGGGGTGGGGAGGTCTAACTATGGCTACACCTTC	CSARGVGRSNYGYTF
TRBJ1-5	few	13	TRBV29-1	NA	TGCAGCGTCGTGGACAGCTGGAATCAGCCCCAGCATTTT	CSVVDSWNQPQHF
TRBJ1-5	NA	16	TRBV12-3/TRBV12-4	TRBD1	TGTGCCAGCAGTTTAAGGCCCCAGGGGGGCAATCAGCCCCAGCATTTT	CASSLRPQGGNQPQHF
TRBJ1-3	NA	13	TRBV7-9	NA	TGTGCCAGCAGCAGGGGAGAGGAGGACACCATATATTTT	CASSRGEEDTIYF
TRBJ2-7	NA	16	TRBV6-4	TRBD1	TGTGCCAGCAGTGACAGGGCGGACAGGGAGCCCTACGAGCAGTACTTC	CASSDRADREPYEQYF
TRBJ2-2	NA	15	TRBV27	NA	TGTGCCAGCAGATCGGGACGGGTTGGAGCCGGGGAGCTGTTTTTT	CASRSGRVGAGELFF
TRBJ2-5	few	13	TRBV20-1	NA	TGCAGTGCCGTTGGGCAGCACCAAGAGACCCAGTACTTC	CSAVGQHQETQYF
TRBJ2-7	NA	14	TRBV20-1	TRBD1	TGCAGTGCCAGCCTTGACAGGGAATTACCCGAGCAGTACTTC	CSASLDRELPEQYF
TRBJ2-1	NA	14	TRBV29-1	TRBD2	TGCAGCGTTGTAGCGGGGGGGCCGTACAATGAGCAGTTCTTC	CSVVAGGPYNEQFF
TRBJ2-7	few	15	TRBV28	NA	TGTGCCAGCAGTTTCGTTTCCACAGGGAGCCGCGAGCAGTACTTC	CASSFVSTGSREQYF
TRBJ2-3	NA	16	TRBV4-1	NA	TGCGCCAGCAGCCAAGTCCTCCTAATTAGCACAGATACGCAGTATTTT	CASSQVLLISTDTQYF
TRBJ2-5	few	16	TRBV7-3	NA	TGTGCCAGCAGCCCCCAAGGACTCAGCGGGCCAGAGACCCAGTACTTC	CASSPQGLSGPETQYF
TRBJ2-3	NA	16	TRBV12-3/TRBV12-4	TRBD1	TGTGCCAGCAGTTCCTCCGGGACAGCTCCCACAGATACGCAGTATTTT	CASSSSGTAPTDTQYF
TRBJ2-2	NA	16	TRBV12-5	NA	TGTGCTAGTGGTCCCCCCGGGGGACTTCGCACCGGGGAGCTGTTTTTT	CASGPPGGLRTGELFF